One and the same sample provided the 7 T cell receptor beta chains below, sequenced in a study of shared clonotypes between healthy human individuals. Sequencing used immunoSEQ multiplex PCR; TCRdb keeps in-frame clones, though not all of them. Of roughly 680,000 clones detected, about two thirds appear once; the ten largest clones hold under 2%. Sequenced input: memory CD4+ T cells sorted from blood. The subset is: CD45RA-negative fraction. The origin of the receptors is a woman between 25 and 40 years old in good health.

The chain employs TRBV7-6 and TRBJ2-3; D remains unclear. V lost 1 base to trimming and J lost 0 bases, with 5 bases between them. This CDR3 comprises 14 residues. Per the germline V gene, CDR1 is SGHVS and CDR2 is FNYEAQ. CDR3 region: CASSLGFSTDTQYF. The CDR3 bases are TGTGCCAGCAGCTTAGGTTTTAGCACAGATACGCAGTATTTT. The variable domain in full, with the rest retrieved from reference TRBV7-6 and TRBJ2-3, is GAGVSQSPRYKVTKRGQDVALRCDPISGHVSLYWYRQALGQGPEFLTYFNYEAQQDKSGLPNDRFSAERPEGSISTLTIQRTEQRDSAMYRCASSLGFSTDTQYFGPGTRLTVL.

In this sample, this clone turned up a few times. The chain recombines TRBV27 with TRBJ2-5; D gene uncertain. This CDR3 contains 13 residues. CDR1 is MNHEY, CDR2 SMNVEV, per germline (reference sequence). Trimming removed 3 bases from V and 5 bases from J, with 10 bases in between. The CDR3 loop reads CASSFGVYETQYF. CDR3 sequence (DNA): TGTGCCAGCAGTTTTGGGGTTTACGAGACCCAGTACTTC.

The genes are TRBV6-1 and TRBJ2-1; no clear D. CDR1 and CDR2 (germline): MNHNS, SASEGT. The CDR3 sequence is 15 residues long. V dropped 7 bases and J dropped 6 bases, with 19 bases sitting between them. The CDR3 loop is CASTQRQSGANEQFF. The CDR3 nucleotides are TGTGCCAGCACCCAACGCCAATCTGGAGCCAATGAGCAGTTCTTC.

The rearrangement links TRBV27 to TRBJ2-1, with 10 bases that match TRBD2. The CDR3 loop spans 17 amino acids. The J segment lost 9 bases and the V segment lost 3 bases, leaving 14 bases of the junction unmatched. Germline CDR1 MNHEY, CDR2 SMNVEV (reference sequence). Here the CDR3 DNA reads TGTGCCAGCAGTTTTCGGCCTAGCGGGAGCCGGTATCTTGAGCAGTTCTTC. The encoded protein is CASSFRPSGSRYLEQFF.

The CDR3 region has the DNA TGTGCCAGCAGTTTTACGAGGGGCGCCTACGAGCAGTACTTC. It encodes CASSFTRGAYEQYF. The chain uses TRBV27 and TRBJ2-7; D may correspond to TRBD1 or TRBD2 (5 bases each). V shed 3 bases and J shed 2 bases, with 11 bases lying between them. Germline V gene data show CDR1 as MNHEY and CDR2 as SMNVEV (reference sequence). The CDR3 has 14 residues.

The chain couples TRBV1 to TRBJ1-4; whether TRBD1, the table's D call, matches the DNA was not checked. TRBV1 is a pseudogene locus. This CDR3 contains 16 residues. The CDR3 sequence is CTSTRTHRDRNEKLFF. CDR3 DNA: TGCACCAGCACGAGGACCCACCGGGACAGAAATGAAAAACTGTTTTTT.

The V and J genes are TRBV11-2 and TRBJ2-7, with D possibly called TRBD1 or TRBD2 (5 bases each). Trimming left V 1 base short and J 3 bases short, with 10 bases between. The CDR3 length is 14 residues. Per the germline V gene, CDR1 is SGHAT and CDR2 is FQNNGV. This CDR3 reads CASSLGGSRYEQYF. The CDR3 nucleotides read TGTGCCAGCAGCTTAGGGGGGTCCCGCTACGAGCAGTACTTC.